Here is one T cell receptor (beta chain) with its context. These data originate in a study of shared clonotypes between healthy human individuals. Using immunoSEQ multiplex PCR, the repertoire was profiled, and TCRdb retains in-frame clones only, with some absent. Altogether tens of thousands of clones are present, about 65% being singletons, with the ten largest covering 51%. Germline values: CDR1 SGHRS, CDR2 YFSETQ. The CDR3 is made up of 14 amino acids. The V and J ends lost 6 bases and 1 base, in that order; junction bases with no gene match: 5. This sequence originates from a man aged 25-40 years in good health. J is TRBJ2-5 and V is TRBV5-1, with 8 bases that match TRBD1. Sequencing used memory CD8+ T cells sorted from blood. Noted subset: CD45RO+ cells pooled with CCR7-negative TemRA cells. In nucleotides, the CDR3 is TGCGCCAGCAATCTACAGGGGGGCCAAGAGACCCAGTACTTC. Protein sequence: CASNLQGGQETQYF.